A selection of T cell receptor beta chains follows, all from one sample in a study of beta chain features in type 1 diabetes. Measured with immunoSEQ multiplex PCR; TCRdb has only the in-frame clones, and not every one. The sample lists 600,000 or so clones, around 12% occurring once. Source material: naive CD4+ T cells from blood. These receptors all come from a man aged 25 to 45 with type 1 diabetes. Both conserved end residues are part of each CDR3. Clone sizes are given selectively: once, few, many, or a class where the clone is expanded.

TRBJ1-2 | TRBV7-9 | few | 12 | CASSQAGYGYTF
TRBJ2-1 | TRBV10-3 | NA | 14 | CAISGGLSYNEQFF
TRBJ1-2 | TRBV28 | NA | 13 | CASSTPTTRGYTF
TRBJ2-2 | TRBV2 | NA | 13 | CASGGQYTGELFF
TRBJ1-6 | TRBV5-4 | NA | 16 | CASSVQTGTGVSPLHF
TRBJ2-1 | TRBV5-4 | NA | 15 | CASSLLGQGFYEQFF
TRBJ2-3 | TRBV15 | few | 14 | CATNDRGSSDTQYF
TRBJ2-3 | TRBV18 | NA | 13 | CASSLSSTDTQYF
TRBJ2-1 | TRBV10-3 | NA | 13 | CAISGQGENEQFF
TRBJ2-2 | TRBV30 | NA | 13 | CAWSPRRDGELFF
TRBJ1-5 | TRBV6-1 | NA | 12 | CASSGTNQPQHF
TRBJ2-1 | TRBV6-5 | NA | 14 | CASSYSAESNEQFF
TRBJ1-1 | TRBV7-9 | few | 13 | CASIGTGHTEAFF
TRBJ2-1 | TRBV5-4 | NA | 14 | CASSLDSGGREQFF
TRBJ2-5 | TRBV6-1 | few | 14 | CASSPGTGIETQYF
TRBJ2-1 | TRBV20-1 | few | 10 | CSAHPGHKFF
TRBJ2-7 | TRBV30 | few | 11 | CASGTAYEQYF
TRBJ1-2 | TRBV6-6 | few | 13 | CASSSSGTVGYTF
TRBJ2-1 | TRBV19 | few | 13 | CASSIAHTKGKFF
TRBJ2-1 | TRBV5-1 | few | 16 | CASSLAGLAGYNEQFF
TRBJ2-3 | TRBV5-1 | NA | 15 | CASSLVLLGGDTQYF
TRBJ1-4 | TRBV7-9 | NA | 15 | CASSFRESPAGKLFF
TRBJ2-7 | TRBV30 | NA | 13 | CAWTQKQGPEQYF
TRBJ1-5 | TRBV9 | NA | 14 | CASSVRKADAPQHF
TRBJ2-6 | TRBV4-3 | few | 15 | CASSHNRAGANVLTF
TRBJ2-3 | TRBV9 | few | 14 | CASTRGYSTDTQYF
TRBJ2-3 | TRBV10-2 | NA | 15 | CASSESQGSRSAQYF
TRBJ2-1 | TRBV25-1 | NA | 15 | CASSEDEAGDNEQFF
TRBJ2-5 | TRBV30 | NA | 13 | CAGLAGLGETQYF
TRBJ1-1 | TRBV19 | few | 14 | CASKVTGYDTEAFF
TRBJ1-4 | TRBV6-5 | few | 14 | CASSYSGAGEKLFF
TRBJ2-5 | TRBV29-1 | NA | 15 | CSVASSSGGLETQYF
TRBJ2-7 | TRBV18 | NA | 12 | CASSPRSSEQYF
TRBJ2-1 | TRBV7-2 | NA | 12 | CASSTNRNEQFF
TRBJ2-1 | TRBV7-2 | NA | 15 | CASSRGGTGYNEQFF
TRBJ2-5 | TRBV7-9 | few | 13 | CASSWGQEETQYF
TRBJ2-5 | TRBV2 | NA | 13 | CASNSLAEETQYF
TRBJ2-3 | TRBV5-1 | few | 15 | CASSSGQGLLDTQYF
TRBJ1-2 | TRBV19 | few | 17 | CASSSRPPRQLNYGYTF
TRBJ1-6 | TRBV25-1 | NA | 14 | CASRSDTLNSPLHF
TRBJ1-4 | TRBV4-2 | NA | 14 | CASSQEAANEKLFF
TRBJ2-5 | TRBV30 | NA | 14 | CAWSLGQGRETQYF
TRBJ1-1 | TRBV9 | few | 18 | CASSVRSTPGPRGTEAFF
TRBJ1-1 | TRBV4-1 | NA | 15 | CASSQGYTGNTEAFF
TRBJ2-7 | TRBV7-2 | few | 13 | CASSFGDVYEQYF
TRBJ2-3 | TRBV18 | NA | 13 | CASSPGGTDTQYF
TRBJ1-1 | TRBV7-2 | few | 12 | CASSVGTPEAFF
TRBJ2-3 | TRBV4-3 | NA | 16 | CASSQATSGGAGTQYF
TRBJ1-6 | TRBV5-4 | few | 14 | CASSLVGEGSPLHF
TRBJ1-5 | TRBV9 | NA | 15 | CASSVDPEGNQPQHF
TRBJ1-2 | TRBV11-2 | NA | 15 | CASSLGQGRNYGYTF
TRBJ1-1 | TRBV7-2 | NA | 14 | CASSLRQGVTEAFF
TRBJ2-5 | TRBV28 | few | 15 | CASSFGTGQQETQYF
TRBJ1-2 | TRBV18 | NA | 13 | CASSPGQNYGYTF
TRBJ2-7 | TRBV30 | few | 12 | CAWSVEGYEQYF
TRBJ1-2 | TRBV29-1 | NA | 13 | CSATARGAYGYTF
TRBJ1-2 | TRBV28 | NA | 14 | CASSLIGGTNGYTF
TRBJ2-1 | TRBV4-3 | NA | 13 | CASSALLGGEQFF
TRBJ2-1 | TRBV7-2 | NA | 14 | CASSLEPTGGEQFF